Listed below are T cell receptor beta chains from one sample, sequenced in a study of T-cell memory formation after mild COVID-19. TCRdb re-derived calls from the 5' RACE reads in MiXCR, one entry per CDR3 protein. The table has around 160,000 distinct CDR3 sequences, approximately 10% seen once. The sequencing sample was made of PBMCs or a T cell subset sorted from them (not recorded which). The receptors stem from a man aged 18 to 30 who had mild COVID-19 (a few samples of this study predate the infection). Cell type and time point are not known. The CDR3 runs from the conserved cysteine through the conserved F or W. Fields, in order: CDR3 protein, CDR3 DNA, V gene, clone size, D gene, CDR3 length, J gene. The D gene is left open where the match is weak. Clone sizes are given selectively: once, few, many, or a class where the clone is expanded.

CASSKETSGAQETQYF | TGTGCCAGCAGCAAAGAAACTAGCGGGGCACAAGAGACCCAGTACTTC | TRBV21-1 | few | . | 16 | TRBJ2-5
CASSQDWFGTGGKYDNQPQHF | TGCGCCAGCAGCCAAGATTGGTTTGGGACAGGGGGCAAGTATGACAATCAGCCCCAGCATTTT | TRBV4-1 | many | TRBD1 | 21 | TRBJ1-5
CASSSPLAGGANEQFF | TGTGCCAGCAGTTCGCCACTAGCGGGAGGGGCCAATGAGCAGTTCTTC | TRBV6-5 | . | TRBD2 | 16 | TRBJ2-1
CASSLHSSGANVLTF | TGTGCCAGCAGCCTACATAGCTCTGGGGCCAACGTCCTGACTTTC | TRBV7-2 | . | . | 15 | TRBJ2-6
CASSVEGSSPLHF | TGTGCCTCCTCCGTCGAGGGGTCTTCACCCCTCCACTTT | TRBV7-9 | . | . | 13 | TRBJ1-6
CATSDSVVNTGELFF | TGTGCCACCAGTGATTCTGTGGTAAACACCGGGGAGCTGTTTTTT | TRBV24-1 | few | . | 15 | TRBJ2-2
CASSIQGDEKLFF | TGTGCCAGCAGCATACAGGGGGATGAAAAACTGTTTTTT | TRBV7-8 | few | TRBD1 | 13 | TRBJ1-4
CASSPRQGFDTGELFF | TGCGCCAGCAGCCCTAGACAGGGCTTTGACACCGGGGAGCTGTTTTTT | TRBV5-1 | . | TRBD1 | 16 | TRBJ2-2
CASNVRDRAYNEQFF | TGTGCCAGCAATGTCCGGGACAGGGCATACAATGAGCAGTTCTTC | TRBV27 | few | TRBD1 | 15 | TRBJ2-1
CASSLEPTNTEAFF | TGCGCCAGCAGCTTGGAACCGACGAACACTGAAGCTTTCTTT | TRBV5-1 | many | . | 14 | TRBJ1-1